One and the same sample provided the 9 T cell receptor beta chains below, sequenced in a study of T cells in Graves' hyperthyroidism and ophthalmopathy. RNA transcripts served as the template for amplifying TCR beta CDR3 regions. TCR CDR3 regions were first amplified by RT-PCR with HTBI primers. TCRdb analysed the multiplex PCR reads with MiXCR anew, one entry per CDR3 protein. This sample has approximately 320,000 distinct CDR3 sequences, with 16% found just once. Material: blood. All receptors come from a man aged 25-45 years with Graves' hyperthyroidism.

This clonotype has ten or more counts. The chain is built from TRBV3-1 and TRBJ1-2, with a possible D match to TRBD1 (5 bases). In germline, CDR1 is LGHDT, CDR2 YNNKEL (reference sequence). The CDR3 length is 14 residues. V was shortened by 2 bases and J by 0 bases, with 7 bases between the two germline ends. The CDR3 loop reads CASSQQGPNYGYTF. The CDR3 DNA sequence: TGTGCCAGCAGCCAACAGGGCCCTAACTATGGCTACACCTTC.

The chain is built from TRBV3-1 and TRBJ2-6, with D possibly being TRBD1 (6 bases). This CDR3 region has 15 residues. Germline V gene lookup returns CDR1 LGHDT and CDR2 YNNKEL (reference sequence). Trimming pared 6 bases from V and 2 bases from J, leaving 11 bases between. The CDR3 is CASSWGLAGANVLTF. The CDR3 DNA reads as TGTGCCAGCAGTTGGGGGCTCGCTGGGGCCAACGTCCTGACTTTC.

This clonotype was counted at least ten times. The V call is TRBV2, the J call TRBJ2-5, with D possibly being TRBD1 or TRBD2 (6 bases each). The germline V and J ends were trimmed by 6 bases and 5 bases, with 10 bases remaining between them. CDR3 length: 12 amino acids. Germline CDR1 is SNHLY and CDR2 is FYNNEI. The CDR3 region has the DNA TGTGCCAGCAGGGGGGCGGGGGAGACCCAGTACTTC. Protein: CASRGAGETQYF.

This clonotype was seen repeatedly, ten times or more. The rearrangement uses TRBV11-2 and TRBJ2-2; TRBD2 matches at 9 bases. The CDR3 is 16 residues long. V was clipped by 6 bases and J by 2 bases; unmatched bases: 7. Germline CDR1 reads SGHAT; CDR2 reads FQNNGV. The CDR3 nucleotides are TGTGCCAGCAGACCGAGCGGGAGGACCAACACCGGGGAGCTGTTTTTT. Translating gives CASRPSGRTNTGELFF.

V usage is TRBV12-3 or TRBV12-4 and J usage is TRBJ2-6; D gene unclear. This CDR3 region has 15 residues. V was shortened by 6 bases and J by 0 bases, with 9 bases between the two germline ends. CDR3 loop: CASSPMNSGANVLTF. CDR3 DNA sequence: TGTGCCAGCAGCCCCATGAACTCTGGGGCCAACGTCCTGACTTTC.

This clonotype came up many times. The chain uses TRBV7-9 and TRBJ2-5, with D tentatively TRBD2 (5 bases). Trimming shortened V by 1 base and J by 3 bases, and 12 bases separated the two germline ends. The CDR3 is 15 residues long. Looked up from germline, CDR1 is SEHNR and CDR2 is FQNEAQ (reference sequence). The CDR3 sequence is CASSLERVKKETQYF. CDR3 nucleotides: TGTGCCAGCAGCTTAGAGAGGGTAAAAAAAGAGACCCAGTACTTC.

The CDR3 DNA is TGTGCCAGCAGCGTAGAGGGACTAGCGGGGAATGAGCAGTTCTTC. Amino acid sequence: CASSVEGLAGNEQFF. The V call is TRBV9, the J call TRBJ2-1, with 13 positions matching TRBD2. The length of the CDR3 is 15 residues. The V gene's germline CDR1 is SGDLS and CDR2 YYNGEE. The V and J ends lost 0 bases and 7 bases, in that order; junction bases with no gene match: 1.

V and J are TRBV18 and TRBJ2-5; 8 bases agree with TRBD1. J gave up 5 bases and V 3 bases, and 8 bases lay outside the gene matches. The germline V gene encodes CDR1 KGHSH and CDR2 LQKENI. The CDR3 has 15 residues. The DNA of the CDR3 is TGTGCCAGCTCACCGTCGACAGGGGCGGCGGAGACCCAGTACTTC. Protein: CASSPSTGAAETQYF.

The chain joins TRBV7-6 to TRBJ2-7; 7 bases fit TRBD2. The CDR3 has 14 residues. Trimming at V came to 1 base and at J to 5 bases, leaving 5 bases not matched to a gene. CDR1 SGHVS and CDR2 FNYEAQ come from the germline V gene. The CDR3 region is CASSLGGSPNEQYF. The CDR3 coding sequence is TGTGCCAGCAGCTTAGGCGGGAGCCCTAACGAGCAGTACTTC.